A selection of T cell receptor beta chains follows, all from one sample in a study of blood T cell repertoires in COVID-19. Sequencing used immunoSEQ multiplex PCR; TCRdb keeps in-frame clones, though not all of them. The sample lists around 88,000 clones, about 85% occurring once. Sequenced: peripheral blood. These receptors all come from a man aged 55 to 69 with acute or convalescent COVID-19. CDR3s include the opening cysteine and the closing phenylalanine or tryptophan. A D gene is named only where the DNA matches it firmly. Clone size is stated in some rows and not others, as once, few, many or a class when expanded.

V gene	J gene	D gene	CDR3 length	clone size	CDR3 protein	CDR3 DNA
TRBV7-2	TRBJ2-7	NA	13	NA	CASSWGRIYEQYF	TGTGCCAGCAGCTGGGGCCGTATCTACGAGCAGTACTTC
TRBV19	TRBJ2-1	NA	15	NA	CASSATGTRFSEQFF	TGTGCCAGTAGTGCTACCGGGACAAGATTTTCTGAGCAGTTCTTC
TRBV6-6	TRBJ1-2	NA	14	NA	CASSRRTEYHGYTF	TGTGCCAGCAGTCGTCGTACCGAGTATCATGGCTACACCTTC
TRBV18	TRBJ2-7	TRBD2	15	NA	CASSPVPGGGSEQYF	TGTGCCAGCTCCCCGGTGCCGGGAGGGGGGAGCGAGCAGTACTTC
TRBV5-6	TRBJ2-3	NA	19	NA	CASSLDGNSGYRFFDTQYF	TGTGCCAGCAGCTTGGACGGGAATTCGGGGTACCGCTTCTTTGATACGCAGTATTTT
TRBV29-1	TRBJ2-3	TRBD2	14	NA	CSVTKRGLTDTQYF	TGCAGCGTGACGAAGCGGGGGCTCACAGATACGCAGTATTTT
TRBV19	TRBJ2-5	NA	15	NA	CASSITGTKGETQYF	TGTGCCAGTAGTATAACAGGGACAAAGGGGGAGACCCAGTACTTC
TRBV10-3	TRBJ2-1	TRBD2	16	NA	CAISVGRGGTYNEQFF	TGTGCCATCAGTGTCGGGCGGGGGGGCACCTACAATGAGCAGTTCTTC
TRBV19	TRBJ1-5	TRBD1	16	NA	CASSTDRVGGNQPQHF	TGTGCCAGTAGTACGGACAGGGTAGGAGGCAATCAGCCCCAGCATTTT
TRBV7-9	TRBJ1-2	NA	13	NA	CASSLEEAVGYTF	TGTGCCAGCAGCTTAGAAGAGGCCGTAGGCTACACCTTC
TRBV5-4	TRBJ2-7	NA	15	NA	CASSHPTGAAYEQYF	TGTGCCAGCAGCCACCCGACAGGTGCTGCCTACGAGCAGTACTTC
TRBV5-4	TRBJ2-5	NA	15	NA	CASSWRGLAEETQYF	TGTGCCAGCAGCTGGCGGGGGCTAGCGGAGGAGACCCAGTACTTC
TRBV18	TRBJ2-5	NA	14	few	CASSPRGYQETQYF	TGTGCCAGCTCACCGAGGGGGTACCAAGAGACCCAGTACTTC
TRBV6-5	TRBJ1-2	NA	16	few	CASSYSQGRTHYGYTF	TGTGCCAGCAGTTACTCGCAGGGGCGGACGCACTATGGCTACACCTTC
TRBV4-1	TRBJ2-1	NA	16	few	CASSQVDAGSYNEQFF	TGCGCCAGCAGCCAAGTCGACGCGGGCTCCTACAATGAGCAGTTCTTC